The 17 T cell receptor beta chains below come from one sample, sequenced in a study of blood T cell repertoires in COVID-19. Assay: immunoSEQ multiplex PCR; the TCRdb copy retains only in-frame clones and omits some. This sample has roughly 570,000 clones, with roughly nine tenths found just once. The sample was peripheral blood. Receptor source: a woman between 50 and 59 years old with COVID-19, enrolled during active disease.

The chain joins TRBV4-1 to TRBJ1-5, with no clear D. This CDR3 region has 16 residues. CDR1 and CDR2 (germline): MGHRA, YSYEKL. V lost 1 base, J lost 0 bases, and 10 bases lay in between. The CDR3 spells CASSQGSEVSNQPQHF. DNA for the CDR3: TGCGCCAGCAGCCAAGGATCGGAGGTTAGCAATCAGCCCCAGCATTTT.

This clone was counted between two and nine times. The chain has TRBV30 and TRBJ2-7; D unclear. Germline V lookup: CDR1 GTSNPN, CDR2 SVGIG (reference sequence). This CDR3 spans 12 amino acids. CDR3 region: CAVGPGFYEQYF. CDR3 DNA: TGTGCTGTGGGCCCAGGCTTCTACGAGCAGTACTTC.

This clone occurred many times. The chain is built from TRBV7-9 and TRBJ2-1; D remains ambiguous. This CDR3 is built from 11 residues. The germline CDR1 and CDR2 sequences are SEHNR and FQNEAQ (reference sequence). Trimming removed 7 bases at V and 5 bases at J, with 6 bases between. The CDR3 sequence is CASTLDNEQFF. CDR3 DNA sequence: TGTGCCAGCACCCTAGACAATGAGCAGTTCTTC.

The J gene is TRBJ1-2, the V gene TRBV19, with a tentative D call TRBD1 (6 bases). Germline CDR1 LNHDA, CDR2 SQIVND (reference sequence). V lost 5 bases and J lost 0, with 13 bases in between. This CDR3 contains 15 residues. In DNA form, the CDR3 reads TGTGCCAGTAGTTCTGGGACACCTGCTAACTATGGCTACACCTTC. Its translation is CASSSGTPANYGYTF.

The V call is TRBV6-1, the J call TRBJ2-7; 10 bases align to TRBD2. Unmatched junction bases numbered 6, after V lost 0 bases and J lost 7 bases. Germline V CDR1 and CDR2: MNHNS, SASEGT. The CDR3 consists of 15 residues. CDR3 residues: CASSEALAGAGEQYF. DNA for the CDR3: TGTGCCAGCAGTGAAGCCCTAGCGGGGGCGGGGGAGCAGTACTTC.

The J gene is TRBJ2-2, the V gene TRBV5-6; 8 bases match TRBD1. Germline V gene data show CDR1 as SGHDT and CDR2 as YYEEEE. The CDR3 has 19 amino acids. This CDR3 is CGPAYLSTGVDPYTGELFF. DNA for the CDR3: TGTGGACCAGCCTATCTCTCGACAGGGGTGGACCCTTACACCGGGGAGCTGTTTTTT.

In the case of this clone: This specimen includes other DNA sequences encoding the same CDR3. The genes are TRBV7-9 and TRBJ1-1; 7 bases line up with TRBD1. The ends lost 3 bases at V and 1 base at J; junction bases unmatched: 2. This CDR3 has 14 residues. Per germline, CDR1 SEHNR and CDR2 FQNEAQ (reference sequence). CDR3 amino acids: CASSLTGRNTEAFF. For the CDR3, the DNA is TGTGCCAGCAGCTTGACAGGGAGGAACACTGAAGCTTTCTTT.

The CDR3 is CASSLNRQETQYF. In DNA form, the CDR3 reads TGTGCCAGCAGTTTAAACAGACAAGAGACCCAGTACTTC. This rearrangement joins TRBV28 to TRBJ2-5; unclear D gene. Germline assignment: CDR1 MDHEN and CDR2 SYDVKM. This CDR3 contains 13 residues. Trimming stripped 2 bases from V and 2 bases from J, with 6 bases between.

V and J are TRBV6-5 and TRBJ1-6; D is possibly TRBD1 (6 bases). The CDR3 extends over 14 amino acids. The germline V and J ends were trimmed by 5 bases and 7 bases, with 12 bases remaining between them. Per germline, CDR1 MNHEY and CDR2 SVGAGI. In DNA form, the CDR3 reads TGTGCCAGCAGTAAGGGGCAGGGGAATTCACCCCTCCACTTT. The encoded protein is CASSKGQGNSPLHF.

The CDR3 is CASSSLFGGADGYTF. The CDR3 coding sequence is TGTGCCAGCAGCTCCCTATTTGGGGGCGCCGATGGCTACACCTTC. The chain joins TRBV6-6 to TRBJ1-2, with D perhaps TRBD1 (6 bases). CDR1 MNHNY and CDR2 SVGAGI come from the germline V gene (reference sequence). The V and J ends lost 6 bases and 6 bases respectively, with 20 bases between them. The CDR3 runs to 15 residues.

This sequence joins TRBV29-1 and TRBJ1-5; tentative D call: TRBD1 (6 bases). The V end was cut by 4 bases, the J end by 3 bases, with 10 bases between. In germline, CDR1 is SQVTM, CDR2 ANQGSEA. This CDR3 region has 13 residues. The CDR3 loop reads CSVGWGPNQPQHF. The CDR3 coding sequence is TGCAGCGTTGGTTGGGGGCCCAATCAGCCCCAGCATTTT.

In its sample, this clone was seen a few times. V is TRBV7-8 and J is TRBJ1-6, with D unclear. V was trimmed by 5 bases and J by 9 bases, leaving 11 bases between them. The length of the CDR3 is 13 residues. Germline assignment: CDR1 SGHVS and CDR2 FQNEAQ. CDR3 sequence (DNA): TGTGCCAGCAGCCCGTTTCGAGGTTCACCCCTCCACTTT. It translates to CASSPFRGSPLHF.

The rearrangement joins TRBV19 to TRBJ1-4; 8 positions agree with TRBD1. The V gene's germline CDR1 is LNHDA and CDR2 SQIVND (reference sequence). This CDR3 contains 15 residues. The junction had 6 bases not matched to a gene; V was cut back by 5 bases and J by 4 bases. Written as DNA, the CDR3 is TGTGCCAGTAGTGCATACAGGGGGGATAATGAAAAACTGTTTTTT. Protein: CASSAYRGDNEKLFF. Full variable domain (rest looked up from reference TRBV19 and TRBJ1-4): DGGITQSPKYLFRKEGQNVTLSCEQNLNHDAMYWYRQDPGQGLRLIYYSQIVNDFQKGDIAEGYSVSREKKESFPLTVTSAQKNPTAFYLCASSAYRGDNEKLFFGSGTQLSVL.

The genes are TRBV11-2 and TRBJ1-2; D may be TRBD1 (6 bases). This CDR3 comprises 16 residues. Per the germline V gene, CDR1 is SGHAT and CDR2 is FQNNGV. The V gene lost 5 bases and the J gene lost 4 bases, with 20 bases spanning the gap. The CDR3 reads CASSASNWRGGYGYTF. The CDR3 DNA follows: TGTGCCAGCAGCGCCTCGAATTGGCGAGGGGGCTATGGCTACACCTTC.

CDR3 protein: CASSYAIANQPQHF. CDR3 bases: TGTGCCAGCAGTTACGCGATAGCCAATCAGCCCCAGCATTTT. The J gene is TRBJ1-5, the V gene TRBV6-5; D is unresolved. Trimming pared 2 bases from V and 3 bases from J, leaving 8 bases between. This CDR3 has 14 residues. Germline V gene data show CDR1 as MNHEY and CDR2 as SVGAGI.

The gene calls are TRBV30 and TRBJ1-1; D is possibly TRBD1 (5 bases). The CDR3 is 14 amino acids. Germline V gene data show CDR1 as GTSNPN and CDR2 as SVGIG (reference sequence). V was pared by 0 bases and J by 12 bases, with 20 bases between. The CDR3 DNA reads TGTGCCTGGAGTGTCCTCACCGAAGGGGTCCCACCTTTCTTT. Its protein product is CAWSVLTEGVPPFF.

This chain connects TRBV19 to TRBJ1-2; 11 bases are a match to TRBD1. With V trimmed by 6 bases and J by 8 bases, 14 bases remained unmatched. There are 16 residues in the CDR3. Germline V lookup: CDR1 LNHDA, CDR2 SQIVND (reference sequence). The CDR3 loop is CASRETGTGGRGGYTF. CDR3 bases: TGTGCCAGTAGAGAAACCGGGACAGGGGGTAGAGGAGGCTACACCTTC.